The 7 T cell receptor beta chains in this list originate from one sample, sequenced in a study of graft-versus-host responses after intestinal transplantation. Here immunoSEQ multiplex PCR was the method, and the copy in TCRdb shows in-frame clones only, minus some. The table lists some 46,000 clones, approximately 94% of them singletons, with 1.6% in the top ten. The starting material was PBMCs, obtained roughly 51 weeks after intestinal transplant. These receptors all stem from a human patient who received an intestinal transplant, so some T cells may come from the graft donor.

The J gene is TRBJ1-2, the V gene TRBV18; D gene ambiguous. CDR3 length: 13 residues. Trimming took 3 bases from V and 6 from J, leaving 11 bases between them. Germline CDR1 reads KGHSH; CDR2 reads LQKENI. CDR3 sequence (DNA): TGTGCCAGCTCACCGACAAAAGAAAATGGCTACACCTTC. Its protein is CASSPTKENGYTF.

The CDR3 DNA sequence: TGTGCCAGCAGTTACAACAGGGCCTCGGGAGAGACCCAGTACTTC. Its protein is CASSYNRASGETQYF. The chain is built from TRBV27 and TRBJ2-5, with a tentative D call TRBD1 (6 bases). The germline CDR1 and CDR2 sequences are MNHEY and SMNVEV (reference sequence). V lost 4 bases and J 4 bases, leaving 16 bases between the germline ends. The CDR3 has 15 amino acids.

This chain joins TRBV6-4 and TRBJ1-2; no firm D call. The germline V and J ends were trimmed by 0 bases and 6 bases, with 8 bases remaining between them. The CDR3 loop spans 13 amino acids. CDR1 is MRHNA, CDR2 SNTAGT, per germline. CDR3 loop: CASSDSFGDGYTF. As DNA, the CDR3 is TGTGCCAGCAGTGACTCGTTTGGGGATGGCTACACCTTC.

V is TRBV7-9 and J is TRBJ2-3; no clear D. Germline CDR1 and CDR2: SEHNR and FQNEAQ (reference sequence). Trimming left V 5 bases short and J 1 base short, with 4 bases between. The CDR3 extends over 12 amino acids. CDR3 sequence (DNA): TGTGCCAGCAGCCGGGGCACAGATACGCAGTATTTT. Translated, it gives CASSRGTDTQYF.

The V and J genes are TRBV4-1 and TRBJ2-6; 8 bases align to TRBD1. Germline CDR1 is MGHRA and CDR2 is YSYEKL. The CDR3 runs to 15 residues. J gave up 4 bases and V 4 bases, and 3 bases lay outside the gene matches. The CDR3 spells CASSLRGLGANVLTF. In nucleotides, the CDR3 is TGCGCCAGCAGCCTCAGGGGGCTCGGGGCCAACGTCCTGACTTTC.

The chain uses TRBV27 and TRBJ2-7; D is tentatively TRBD1 or TRBD2 (5 bases each). Per the germline V gene, CDR1 is MNHEY and CDR2 is SMNVEV (reference sequence). The CDR3 consists of 14 residues. Trimming pared 6 bases from V and 2 bases from J, leaving 14 bases between. The chain's CDR3 is CASSVRDGPYEQYF. The CDR3 nucleotides are TGTGCCAGCAGCGTAAGGGACGGCCCCTACGAGCAGTACTTC.

The J gene is TRBJ2-5, the V gene TRBV2; D gene unclear. The CDR3 covers 14 residues. The germline V gene has CDR1 SNHLY and CDR2 FYNNEI. The V and J ends lost 11 bases and 0 bases respectively, with 16 bases between them. For the CDR3, the DNA is TGTGCCCTCTCTAAGGTCACGGACCAAGAGACCCAGTACTTC. Its protein is CALSKVTDQETQYF.